These T cell receptor beta chains were read from a single sample in a study of T cell responses to AZD1222 COVID-19 vaccine. The method was immunoSEQ multiplex PCR; TCRdb's version includes in-frame clones alone and lacks a portion of them. Here the sample spans 100,000 to 150,000 clones, 75% to 95% being singletons. This material consisted of peripheral blood, taken 28 days after the second dose of the MenACWY control vaccine. Receptors were obtained from an adult who received the MenACWY meningococcal vaccine as a control. Each CDR3 is given with its conserved first and last residue. Each record gives: clone size, J gene, V gene, D gene, CDR3 protein, CDR3 DNA. D genes are given only for firm matches. Expanded clones are given a class, and other clones once, few, many or no size at all.

clone size: -; J gene: TRBJ1-1; V gene: TRBV28; D gene: TRBD1; CDR3 protein: CASSSPPQGGTEAFF; CDR3 DNA: TGTGCCAGCAGTTCCCCCCCACAGGGGGGCACTGAAGCTTTCTTT
clone size: -; J gene: TRBJ1-1; V gene: TRBV29-1; D gene: -; CDR3 protein: CSVDRGTEAFF; CDR3 DNA: TGCAGCGTTGACAGGGGCACTGAAGCTTTCTTT
clone size: -; J gene: TRBJ2-3; V gene: TRBV5-8; D gene: TRBD2; CDR3 protein: CASSSGLISGGASRTDTQYF; CDR3 DNA: TGTGCCAGCAGCTCCGGACTTATAAGCGGGGGGGCCTCCCGCACAGATACGCAGTATTTT
clone size: -; J gene: TRBJ1-5; V gene: TRBV2; D gene: -; CDR3 protein: CASSHREFSNQPQHF; CDR3 DNA: TGTGCCAGCAGTCACAGGGAGTTTAGCAATCAGCCCCAGCATTTT
clone size: -; J gene: TRBJ2-6; V gene: TRBV19; D gene: -; CDR3 protein: CASSMRIQSGANVLTF; CDR3 DNA: TGTGCCAGTAGTATGAGGATCCAGTCTGGGGCCAACGTCCTGACTTTC
clone size: once; J gene: TRBJ1-4; V gene: TRBV24-1; D gene: -; CDR3 protein: CATSDLPRRDNEKLFF; CDR3 DNA: TGTGCCACCAGTGATTTGCCCCGACGGGATAATGAAAAACTGTTTTTT
clone size: -; J gene: TRBJ1-2; V gene: TRBV24-1; D gene: TRBD1; CDR3 protein: CATSGGTDIFSYGYTF; CDR3 DNA: TGTGCCACCAGTGGCGGGACAGACATTTTTTCCTATGGCTACACCTTC
clone size: few; J gene: TRBJ2-7; V gene: TRBV6-6; D gene: -; CDR3 protein: CASSSAQGSTYEQYF; CDR3 DNA: TGTGCCAGCAGTTCCGCCCAGGGGTCTACCTACGAGCAGTACTTC
clone size: -; J gene: TRBJ2-1; V gene: TRBV5-6; D gene: TRBD2; CDR3 protein: CASSWGGPSSYNEQFF; CDR3 DNA: TGTGCCAGCAGCTGGGGGGGACCCAGCTCCTACAATGAGCAGTTCTTC
clone size: -; J gene: TRBJ2-1; V gene: TRBV6-5; D gene: TRBD2; CDR3 protein: CASRSGGPTQFF; CDR3 DNA: TGTGCCAGCCGCAGCGGGGGGCCCACACAGTTCTTC
clone size: -; J gene: TRBJ1-2; V gene: TRBV6-1; D gene: TRBD1; CDR3 protein: CASSEQGVNYGYTF; CDR3 DNA: TGTGCCAGCAGTGAGCAGGGGGTTAACTATGGCTACACCTTC
clone size: -; J gene: TRBJ1-1; V gene: TRBV15; D gene: TRBD1; CDR3 protein: CATSAYRGNTEAFF; CDR3 DNA: TGTGCCACCAGCGCCTACAGGGGGAACACTGAAGCTTTCTTT
clone size: -; J gene: TRBJ1-3; V gene: TRBV5-1; D gene: TRBD1; CDR3 protein: CASSPGQVSGNTIYF; CDR3 DNA: TGCGCCAGCAGCCCCGGACAGGTCTCTGGAAACACCATATATTTT